The 27 T cell receptor beta chains reported below all come from one sample, sequenced in a study of beta chain features in type 1 diabetes. General study results and limits: The study found moderately but significantly shorter TCRB CDR3s in all four CD4+ subsets of Type 1 diabetes patients.

These receptors lack a known antigen. Investigators reverse transcribed all isolated RNA, so they sequenced expressed TCRB transcripts. Sequenced by immunoSEQ multiplex PCR; TCRdb stores in-frame clones only, minus some. This sample has approximately 150,000 clones, with roughly 10% found just once. Input material: central memory CD4+ T cells from blood. The receptors derive from a man aged 25-40 years with type 1 diabetes.

This clone was picked up a small number of times. This chain uses TRBV19 with TRBJ1-1, with D maybe TRBD1 (5 bases). V gave up 10 bases and J gave up 1 base, with 13 bases separating them. Germline V gene sequence: CDR1 LNHDA, CDR2 SQIVND (reference sequence). The CDR3 consists of 13 residues. The CDR3 sequence: CATLPGQNTEAFF. Here the CDR3 DNA reads TGTGCCACCCTCCCCGGACAGAACACTGAAGCTTTCTTT. Together with reference TRBV19 and TRBJ1-1, the CDR3 gives the full variable domain: DGGITQSPKYLFRKEGQNVTLSCEQNLNHDAMYWYRQDPGQGLRLIYYSQIVNDFQKGDIAEGYSVSREKKESFPLTVTSAQKNPTAFYLCATLPGQNTEAFFGQGTRLTVV.

V and J are TRBV5-1 and TRBJ2-7; D uncertain. Trimming removed 4 bases at V and 2 bases at J, with 10 bases between. The CDR3 extends over 13 amino acids. The germline V gene has CDR1 SGHRS and CDR2 YFSETQ. The CDR3 bases are TGCGCCAGCAGCCAAGACTTACCCTACGAGCAGTACTTC. This sequence encodes CASSQDLPYEQYF. Using reference TRBV5-1 and TRBJ2-7 for the parts outside the CDR3, the full variable domain is KAGVTQTPRYLIKTRGQQVTLSCSPISGHRSVSWYQQTPGQGLQFLFEYFSETQRNKGNFPGRFSGRQFSNSRSEMNVSTLELGDSALYLCASSQDLPYEQYFGPGTRLTVT.

This clone came up a few times. V usage is TRBV28 and J usage is TRBJ1-4, with D uncertain. V gave up 5 bases and J gave up 2 bases, with 9 bases separating them. The germline gives CDR1 MDHEN, CDR2 SYDVKM. The CDR3 extends over 14 amino acids. As DNA, the CDR3 is TGTGCCAGCAGTCCGACAAGTACTAATGAAAAACTGTTTTTT. Translating it yields CASSPTSTNEKLFF. Combining the CDR3 with reference TRBV28 and TRBJ1-4 gives the whole variable domain DVKVTQSSRYLVKRTGEKVFLECVQDMDHENMFWYRQDPGLGLRLIYFSYDVKMKEKGDIPEGYSVSREKKERFSLILESASTNQTSMYLCASSPTSTNEKLFFGSGTQLSVL.

The rearrangement links TRBV2 to TRBJ1-4, with TRBD1 as a possible D gene (6 bases). Germline V CDR1 and CDR2: SNHLY, FYNNEI. Trimming removed 3 bases at V and 4 bases at J, with 9 bases between. This CDR3 is built from 14 residues. This CDR3 is CASSDPGDNEKLFF. Written as DNA, the CDR3 is TGTGCCAGCAGTGATCCAGGGGATAATGAAAAACTGTTTTTT.

CDR3 loop: CASSPLAGSYNEQFF. The CDR3 nucleotides read TGTGCCAGCAGCCCGCTAGCGGGGTCTTACAATGAGCAGTTCTTC. J is TRBJ2-1 and V is TRBV2; 9 bases fit TRBD2. Germline V gene sequence: CDR1 SNHLY, CDR2 FYNNEI. The V gene end was trimmed by 6 bases and the J gene end by 4 bases; junction bases not matched to a gene: 7. The CDR3 spans 15 residues.

The chain combines TRBV5-1 with TRBJ2-1; 13 nucleotides align to TRBD2. Germline V gene data show CDR1 as SGHRS and CDR2 as YFSETQ. Trimming removed 4 bases from V and 8 bases from J; junction bases left unmatched: 6. This CDR3 contains 15 residues. The CDR3 region has the DNA TGCGCCAGCAGCGGGGGACTAGCGGGGATAGATGAGCAGTTCTTC. This gives the protein CASSGGLAGIDEQFF.

The J gene is TRBJ2-7, the V gene TRBV7-6, with TRBD1 matching over 7 bases. With 4 bases clipped from V and 3 bases from J, the junction kept 12 bases outside the gene matches. CDR3 length: 16 residues. Germline CDR1 is SGHVS and CDR2 is FNYEAQ. The DNA of the CDR3 is TGTGCCAGCAGCTCAGGCCGGACGGGACAGTACTACGAGCAGTACTTC. Its translation is CASSSGRTGQYYEQYF.

The rearrangement uses TRBV4-3 and TRBJ2-2; TRBD2 matches 7 bases. The CDR3 contains 14 residues. Trimming removed 10 bases from V and 6 bases from J; junction bases left unmatched: 11. Germline-derived CDR1 and CDR2 are LGHNA and YSLEER. The CDR3 DNA reads TGCGCCACCCAACCATCCGGGGGGTCCGGGGAGCTGTTTTTT. It specifies CATQPSGGSGELFF.

This clone occurred a few times. The gene calls are TRBV4-1 and TRBJ1-5; D unclear. Trimming removed 0 bases at V and 4 bases at J, with 7 bases between. CDR3 length: 14 residues. The germline V gene has CDR1 MGHRA and CDR2 YSYEKL. The CDR3 DNA is TGCGCCAGCAGCCAAGAGGGCAGGAATCAGCCCCAGCATTTT. Its translation is CASSQEGRNQPQHF.

The V and J genes are TRBV7-8 and TRBJ2-7, with TRBD1 matching over 7 bases. This CDR3 is built from 15 residues. Germline lookup yields CDR1 SGHVS and CDR2 FQNEAQ. J gave up 3 bases and V 4 bases, and 9 bases lay outside the gene matches. The CDR3 spells CASSSRRGSNYEQYF. In DNA form, the CDR3 reads TGTGCCAGCAGCTCACGCAGGGGGTCCAACTACGAGCAGTACTTC.

The chain links TRBV15 to TRBJ1-4, with TRBD1 matching over 8 bases. Germline loops: CDR1 LNHNV, CDR2 YYDKDF (reference sequence). Trimming at V came to 1 base and at J to 8 bases, leaving 6 bases not matched to a gene. There are 15 residues in the CDR3. The CDR3 DNA sequence: TGTGCCACCAGCAGAGCACCACAGGGGGAGGAAAAACTGTTTTTT. This gives the protein CATSRAPQGEEKLFF.

This clone was picked up a small number of times. This chain connects TRBV7-2 to TRBJ1-2; D is perhaps TRBD1 (5 bases). The germline CDR1 and CDR2 sequences are SGHTA and FQGNSA. Trimming shortened V by 0 bases and J by 2 bases, and 10 bases separated the two germline ends. The CDR3 runs to 15 residues. The CDR3 bases are TGTGCCAGCAGCTTAGCGCGGGGCGAGAACTATGGCTACACCTTC. As protein: CASSLARGENYGYTF.

With regard to this clone: Other DNA sequences in this sample translate to the same CDR3. The CDR3 region is CASSFSGGTDTQYF. The CDR3 DNA sequence: TGTGCCAGCAGCTTTAGCGGGGGCACAGATACGCAGTATTTT. The gene calls are TRBV7-2 and TRBJ2-3, with 8 bases that match TRBD2. V dropped 3 bases and J dropped 1; count of bases not matched to a gene: 0. The CDR3 runs 14 residues. In germline, CDR1 is SGHTA, CDR2 FQGNSA.

Only a few counts were recorded for this clone. The chain carries TRBV5-1 and TRBJ2-1, with 7 bases lining up with TRBD1. The CDR3 runs 16 residues. J lost 3 bases, V lost 3 bases, and 9 bases had no gene match. The V gene's germline CDR1 is SGHRS and CDR2 YFSETQ. CDR3 bases: TGCGCCAGCAGCTCTCCGACAGGGCTAATCTACAATGAGCAGTTCTTC. Amino acids: CASSSPTGLIYNEQFF.

J is TRBJ2-7 and V is TRBV28; 7 nucleotides line up with TRBD1. The trim removed 2 bases at V and 4 bases at J, leaving 5 bases unmatched. The CDR3 is 14 residues long. In germline, CDR1 is MDHEN, CDR2 SYDVKM. The CDR3 coding sequence is TGTGCCAGCAGTTTAACAGGGGCCTCATACGAGCAGTACTTC. Translated, it gives CASSLTGASYEQYF.

The rearrangement links TRBV27 to TRBJ2-1, with TRBD1 as a possible D gene (6 bases). The CDR3 has 13 residues. V was cut by 3 bases and J by 6 bases, with 9 bases left in between. The germline gives CDR1 MNHEY, CDR2 SMNVEV (reference sequence). This CDR3 reads CASSFYRANEQFF. The CDR3 DNA reads TGTGCCAGCAGTTTCTACAGGGCCAATGAGCAGTTCTTC.

This chain joins TRBV5-4 and TRBJ1-1, with a possible D match to TRBD1 (6 bases). The CDR3 totals 14 residues. Germline loops: CDR1 SGHNT, CDR2 YYREEE (reference sequence). V lost 4 bases and J lost 3, with 13 bases in between. The CDR3 sequence is CASSAMDRDTEAFF. The CDR3 DNA is TGTGCCAGCAGCGCGATGGACAGAGACACTGAAGCTTTCTTT.

There are a few counts of this clone. This chain uses TRBV5-1 with TRBJ2-7; TRBD1 agrees at 8 bases. Germline CDR1 is SGHRS and CDR2 is YFSETQ. V lost 4 bases to trimming and J lost 4 bases; unmatched junction nucleotides: 10. The CDR3 totals 15 residues. DNA of the CDR3: TGCGCCAGCAGCCTCGCACCGGACAGGGAATACGAGCAGTACTTC. It is translated as CASSLAPDREYEQYF.

This clone came up a few times. The chain uses TRBV5-1 and TRBJ2-3, with 14 bases that match TRBD2. Trimming cost V 4 bases and J 6 bases; bases outside gene matches: 4. This CDR3 contains 15 residues. Germline assignment: CDR1 SGHRS and CDR2 YFSETQ. As DNA, the CDR3 is TGCGCCAGCAGCCAGGGACTAGCGGGGGTGGATACGCAGTATTTT. Residues: CASSQGLAGVDTQYF.

This clone was seen a few times. The V gene is TRBV2, the J gene TRBJ2-1; the D gene is possibly TRBD1 (6 bases). The germline gives CDR1 SNHLY, CDR2 FYNNEI. Deletions cut 5 bases from V and 1 base from J, with 15 bases between. The CDR3 covers 16 residues. The CDR3 loop reads CASSQSQGGSYNEQFF. As DNA, the CDR3 is TGTGCCAGCAGTCAGTCACAGGGTGGATCCTACAATGAGCAGTTCTTC.

This clone was found a few times. The CDR3 DNA sequence: TGTGCCAGCAGTGACAGCCGGGGAACGGAAAAACTGTTTTTT. This codes for CASSDSRGTEKLFF. The V gene is TRBV2, the J gene TRBJ1-4; the D is unclear. The CDR3 has 14 amino acids. Trimming took off 3 bases at V and 8 bases at J, with 13 bases between the two ends. Germline lookup yields CDR1 SNHLY and CDR2 FYNNEI.

The V and J genes are TRBV5-5 and TRBJ1-6; 11 bases agree with TRBD1. This CDR3 is 16 amino acids long. J lost 7 bases, V lost 2 bases, and 5 bases had no gene match. Germline CDR1 is SGHKS and CDR2 is YYEKEE (reference sequence). CDR3: CASSFGQGARNSPLHF. CDR3 coding DNA: TGTGCCAGCAGCTTTGGACAGGGGGCGCGGAATTCACCCCTCCACTTT.

This clone has more than one count but fewer than ten. The chain recombines TRBV2 with TRBJ2-7, with 12 bases aligning to TRBD1. This CDR3 spans 14 amino acids. From germline, CDR1 is SNHLY and CDR2 FYNNEI. J lost 5 bases, V lost 7 bases, and 6 bases had no gene match. The CDR3 sequence is CASTRDRGLDEQYF. CDR3 sequence (DNA): TGTGCCAGCACCCGGGACAGGGGGCTCGACGAGCAGTACTTC.

The gene calls are TRBV5-1 and TRBJ1-1, with D tentatively TRBD1 (6 bases). This CDR3 comprises 14 residues. The germline V gene has CDR1 SGHRS and CDR2 YFSETQ. Trimming pared 4 bases from V and 7 bases from J, leaving 17 bases between. Here the CDR3 reads CASSRLPGDGEAFF. CDR3 coding DNA: TGCGCCAGCAGCCGCCTCCCAGGGGATGGTGAAGCTTTCTTT.

The V and J genes are TRBV7-8 and TRBJ1-2; 10 bases are a match to TRBD1. This CDR3 has 14 residues. The junction had 6 bases not matched to a gene; V was cut back by 5 bases and J by 6 bases. The germline V gene encodes CDR1 SGHVS and CDR2 FQNEAQ. The CDR3 DNA reads TGTGCCAGCAGCCCGTGGACAGGGGGGGATGGCTACACCTTC. Encoded protein: CASSPWTGGDGYTF. Based on the CDR3 plus reference TRBV7-8 and TRBJ1-2, the full variable domain is GAGVSQSPRYKVAKRGQDVALRCDPISGHVSLFWYQQALGQGPEFLTYFQNEAQLDKSGLPSDRFFAERPEGSVSTLKIQRTQQEDSAVYLCASSPWTGGDGYTFGSGTRLTVV.

This clone has a handful of counts. V is TRBV7-3 and J is TRBJ1-6; TRBD1 might be the D (6 bases). V shed 3 bases and J shed 8 bases, with 14 bases lying between them. The CDR3 is 15 residues long. Germline assignment: CDR1 SGHTA and CDR2 FQGTGA. CDR3 nucleotides: TGTGCCAGCAGCTTGGGGGCCGGTCTTGATTCACCCCTCCACTTT. As protein: CASSLGAGLDSPLHF.

Of note for this clone: This likely comes from a read error, as the CDR3 has no conserved phenylalanine or tryptophan at its end. The DNA is omitted, as the CDR3 cannot be located on it reliably, and the CDR3 follows TCRdb's listing. The rearrangement links TRBV30 to TRBJ2-7; TRBD1 was called by the table and not checked on the DNA. Germline CDR1 is GTSNPN and CDR2 is SVGIG (reference sequence). The CDR3 spans 11 residues, counting both ends. The CDR3 spells CAWSLGQRPLL.